Listed below are T cell receptor beta chains from one sample, sequenced in a study of T cell repertoires in ileal Crohn's disease. Using immunoSEQ multiplex PCR, the repertoire was profiled, and TCRdb retains in-frame clones only, with some absent. The repertoire has about 5,500 clones, around 80% of them found once; the top ten carry 25% to 30%. Sample: ileal tissue. The receptors here all came from an adult with Crohn's disease. Both conserved end residues are part of each CDR3.

len: 14; v_gene: TRBV19; j_gene: TRBJ1-2; CDR3aa: CASRTPGLSYGYTF
len: 15; v_gene: TRBV19; j_gene: TRBJ2-1; CDR3aa: CASSIVSGAGNEQFF
len: 15; v_gene: TRBV5-1; j_gene: TRBJ2-3; CDR3aa: CASSWGQVPLNTQYF
len: 16; v_gene: TRBV7-9; j_gene: TRBJ2-5; CDR3aa: CASSTPGTGGKETQYF
len: 15; v_gene: TRBV28; j_gene: TRBJ1-2; CDR3aa: CASSSTRQGNYGYTF
len: 13; v_gene: TRBV25-1; j_gene: TRBJ2-5; CDR3aa: CASRQGVLETQYF
len: 15; v_gene: TRBV7-2; j_gene: TRBJ2-7; CDR3aa: CASSLETSGAYEQYF
len: 13; v_gene: TRBV19; j_gene: TRBJ2-1; CDR3aa: CASSIDVYNEQFF
len: 16; v_gene: TRBV6-6; j_gene: TRBJ2-7; CDR3aa: CASTRGGQKIRYEQYF
len: 12; v_gene: TRBV9; j_gene: TRBJ1-2; CDR3aa: CASSVASYGYTF
len: 16; v_gene: TRBV29-1; j_gene: TRBJ1-1; CDR3aa: CSVEKRGRHMNTEAFF
len: 18; v_gene: TRBV11-2; j_gene: TRBJ2-1; CDR3aa: CASSDPGLAGGSYNEQFF
len: 15; v_gene: TRBV6-5; j_gene: TRBJ1-2; CDR3aa: CASSYSAGGGYGYTF
len: 16; v_gene: TRBV11-2; j_gene: TRBJ1-3; CDR3aa: CASSWGQGSSGNTIYF
len: 18; v_gene: TRBV15; j_gene: TRBJ2-5; CDR3aa: CATSREFETEIGQETQYF
len: 16; v_gene: TRBV4-3; j_gene: TRBJ2-5; CDR3aa: CASSQEPTGVLATQYF
len: 13; v_gene: TRBV6-5; j_gene: TRBJ1-1; CDR3aa: CASSYEGGAEAFF
len: 17; v_gene: TRBV5-4; j_gene: TRBJ2-7; CDR3aa: CASSSALAGGASYEQYF
len: 15; v_gene: TRBV19; j_gene: TRBJ2-1; CDR3aa: CASSIEAGGGYEQFF
len: 16; v_gene: TRBV9; j_gene: TRBJ1-2; CDR3aa: CASSPPPGGQNYGYTF
len: 15; v_gene: TRBV4-3; j_gene: TRBJ2-3; CDR3aa: CASSQEVGYTDTQYF
len: 15; v_gene: TRBV6-5; j_gene: TRBJ2-3; CDR3aa: CASFTLRGRTDTQYF
len: 14; v_gene: TRBV28; j_gene: TRBJ1-3; CDR3aa: CASTWRISGNTIYF
len: 17; v_gene: TRBV7-9; j_gene: TRBJ2-3; CDR3aa: CASSPPRGRESTDTQYF
len: 16; v_gene: TRBV5-1; j_gene: TRBJ1-2; CDR3aa: CASSLEFHPRDDGYTF
len: 12; v_gene: TRBV6-1; j_gene: TRBJ1-2; CDR3aa: CASSDQGYGYTF
len: 15; v_gene: TRBV28; j_gene: TRBJ2-2; CDR3aa: CASSGTGAKAGELFF
len: 14; v_gene: TRBV28; j_gene: TRBJ1-1; CDR3aa: CASSRTGVYTEAFF
len: 12; v_gene: TRBV28; j_gene: TRBJ1-3; CDR3aa: CASSSLGNTIYF
len: 14; v_gene: TRBV7-6; j_gene: TRBJ2-7; CDR3aa: CASSLGAGGSEQYF
len: 16; v_gene: TRBV28; j_gene: TRBJ2-2; CDR3aa: CASSSPGQGSGGELFF
len: 14; v_gene: TRBV6-6; j_gene: TRBJ1-2; CDR3aa: CASSYDGGTNGYTF
len: 13; v_gene: TRBV7-6; j_gene: TRBJ2-3; CDR3aa: CASSLRVQGTQYF
len: 14; v_gene: TRBV7-2; j_gene: TRBJ1-1; CDR3aa: CASSPRGGAPEAFF
len: 15; v_gene: TRBV2; j_gene: TRBJ2-3; CDR3aa: CASSPSGGTSGVEYF
len: 17; v_gene: TRBV18; j_gene: TRBJ2-5; CDR3aa: CASSPQLGHPMGETQYF
len: 12; v_gene: TRBV30; j_gene: TRBJ2-7; CDR3aa: CAWSHGRGEQYF
len: 15; v_gene: TRBV25-1; j_gene: TRBJ2-1; CDR3aa: CASSRGGQGTNEQFF
len: 14; v_gene: TRBV5-4; j_gene: TRBJ2-2; CDR3aa: CASSRQGSTGELFF
len: 15; v_gene: TRBV4-3; j_gene: TRBJ2-1; CDR3aa: CASSQGGARTYEQFF
len: 16; v_gene: TRBV5-6; j_gene: TRBJ2-2; CDR3aa: CASSHVGAKRTGELFF
len: 15; v_gene: TRBV30; j_gene: TRBJ2-1; CDR3aa: CAWSALQSSYNEQFF
len: 16; v_gene: TRBV19; j_gene: TRBJ1-3; CDR3aa: CASSLKAGSSGNTIYF
len: 14; v_gene: TRBV19; j_gene: TRBJ1-1; CDR3aa: CASSMKRSGSEAFF
len: 14; v_gene: TRBV5-5; j_gene: TRBJ1-4; CDR3aa: CASSIGTGAEKLFF
len: 14; v_gene: TRBV10-1; j_gene: TRBJ2-1; CDR3aa: CASSESVGLSQQFF
len: 12; v_gene: TRBV29-1; j_gene: TRBJ1-1; CDR3aa: CSVENQGQKAFF
len: 15; v_gene: TRBV5-4; j_gene: TRBJ2-5; CDR3aa: CASSPQTGAQETQYF
len: 14; v_gene: TRBV29-1; j_gene: TRBJ2-3; CDR3aa: CSAGGKSSTDTQYF
len: 14; v_gene: TRBV5-6; j_gene: TRBJ2-7; CDR3aa: CASSLGAGFYEQYF
len: 15; v_gene: TRBV6-5; j_gene: TRBJ2-7; CDR3aa: CASGRGTSVYYEQYF
len: 15; v_gene: TRBV7-9; j_gene: TRBJ1-1; CDR3aa: CASSLGALGTTEAFF
len: 14; v_gene: TRBV9; j_gene: TRBJ2-1; CDR3aa: CASRPRDSDNEQFF
len: 14; v_gene: TRBV30; j_gene: TRBJ1-1; CDR3aa: CAWSVHPEDTEAFF
len: 16; v_gene: TRBV7-3; j_gene: TRBJ2-1; CDR3aa: CASSISGGSSYNEQFF
len: 17; v_gene: TRBV7-2; j_gene: TRBJ2-1; CDR3aa: CASSSTSGGAKVNEQFF
len: 16; v_gene: TRBV5-1; j_gene: TRBJ2-1; CDR3aa: CASSLTSRELYNEQFF